This T cell receptor (beta chain) was captured in a study of Graves' ophthalmopathy and Graves' hyperthyroidism. Study-wide findings and caveats: The model forecast ophthalmopathy progression, reaching 60% to 71% sensitivity and approximately 72% specificity. Thyroid clonotypes that were expanded above 0.001 frequency mostly also appeared in blood.

Ophthalmopathy in the donors was of moderate-to-severe activity, with CAS ≥3, NOSPECS ≥4 and duration under 3 months. Amplification of TCR beta CDR3 regions used RNA transcripts. After a first-round RT-PCR with HTBI primers, a second-round multiplex PCR was run. Using its own MiXCR run on the multiplex PCR reads, TCRdb lists one record per CDR3 protein. The table shows about 210,000 distinct CDR3 sequences, with over 25% occurring only once. Germline V gene data show CDR1 as KGHSH and CDR2 as LQKENI. The CDR3 loop spans 13 amino acids. V lost 2 bases to trimming and J lost 4 bases, with 8 bases between them. This clonotype was detected many times. As yet, its antigen is unknown.

J is TRBJ1-2 and V is TRBV18; no definite D call. The sequenced sample was peripheral blood. The source is a man in his fifties or sixties with Graves' ophthalmopathy. This chain's CDR3 is CASSPGEIYGYTF. CDR3 in DNA: TGTGCCAGCTCACCAGGGGAAATCTATGGCTACACCTTC.